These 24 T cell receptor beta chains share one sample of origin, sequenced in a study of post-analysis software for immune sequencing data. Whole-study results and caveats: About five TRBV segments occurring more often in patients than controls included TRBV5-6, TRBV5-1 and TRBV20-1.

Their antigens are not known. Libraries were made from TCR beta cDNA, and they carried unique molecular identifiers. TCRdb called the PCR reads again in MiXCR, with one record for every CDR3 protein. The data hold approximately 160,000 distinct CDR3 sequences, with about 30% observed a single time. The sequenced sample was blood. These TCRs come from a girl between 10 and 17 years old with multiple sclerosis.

Here the CDR3 reads CSVVGHGLTEAFF. CDR3 DNA sequence: TGCAGCGTTGTAGGACACGGGCTCACTGAAGCTTTCTTT. The chain uses TRBV29-1 and TRBJ1-1, with D possibly being TRBD1 (5 bases). CDR3 size: 13 residues. The germline V gene has CDR1 SQVTM and CDR2 ANQGSEA. V was clipped by 4 bases and J by 4 bases, with 13 bases between them. Based on the CDR3 plus reference TRBV29-1 and TRBJ1-1, the full variable domain is SAVISQKPSRDICQRGTSLTIQCQVDSQVTMMFWYRQQPGQSLTLIATANQGSEATYESGFVIDKFPISRPNLTFSTLTVSNMSPEDSSIYLCSVVGHGLTEAFFGQGTRLTVV.

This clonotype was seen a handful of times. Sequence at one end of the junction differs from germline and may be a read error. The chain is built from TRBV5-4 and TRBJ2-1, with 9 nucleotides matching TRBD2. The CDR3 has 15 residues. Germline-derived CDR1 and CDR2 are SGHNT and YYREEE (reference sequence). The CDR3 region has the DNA TGTGCCGGCAGCCAACTAGCGGGCGTCTACAATGAGCAGTTCTTC. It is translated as CAGSQLAGVYNEQFF.

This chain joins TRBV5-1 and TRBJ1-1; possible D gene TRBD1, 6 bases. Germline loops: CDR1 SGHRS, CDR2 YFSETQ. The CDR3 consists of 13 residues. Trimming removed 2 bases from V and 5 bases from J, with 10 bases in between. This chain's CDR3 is CASSFTGPTEAFF. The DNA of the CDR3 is TGCGCCAGCAGCTTTACAGGGCCGACTGAAGCTTTCTTT. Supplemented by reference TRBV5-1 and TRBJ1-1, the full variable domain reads KAGVTQTPRYLIKTRGQQVTLSCSPISGHRSVSWYQQTPGQGLQFLFEYFSETQRNKGNFPGRFSGRQFSNSRSEMNVSTLELGDSALYLCASSFTGPTEAFFGQGTRLTVV.

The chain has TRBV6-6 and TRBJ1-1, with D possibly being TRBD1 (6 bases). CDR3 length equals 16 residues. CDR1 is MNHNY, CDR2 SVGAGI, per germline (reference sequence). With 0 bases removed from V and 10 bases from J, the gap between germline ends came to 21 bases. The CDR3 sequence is CASSYSKTGELGVAFF. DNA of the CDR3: TGTGCCAGCAGTTACTCGAAGACAGGAGAGCTGGGGGTAGCTTTCTTT.

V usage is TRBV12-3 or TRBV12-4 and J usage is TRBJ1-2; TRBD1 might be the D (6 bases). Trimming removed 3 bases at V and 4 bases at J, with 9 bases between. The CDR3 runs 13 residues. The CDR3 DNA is TGTGCCAGCAGTTTCAGGGGAGGCTATGGCTACACCTTC. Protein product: CASSFRGGYGYTF.

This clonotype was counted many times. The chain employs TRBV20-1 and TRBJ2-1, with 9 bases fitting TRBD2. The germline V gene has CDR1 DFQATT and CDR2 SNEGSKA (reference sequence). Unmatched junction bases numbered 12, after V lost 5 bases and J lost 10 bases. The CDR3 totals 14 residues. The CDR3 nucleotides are TGCAGTGCTCCGGCGGGGACTAGCCAGCGGGAGCAGTTCTTC. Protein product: CSAPAGTSQREQFF.

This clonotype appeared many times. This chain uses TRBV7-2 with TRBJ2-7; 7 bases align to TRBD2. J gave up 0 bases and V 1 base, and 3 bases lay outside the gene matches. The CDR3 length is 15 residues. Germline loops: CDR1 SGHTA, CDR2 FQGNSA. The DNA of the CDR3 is TGTGCCAGCAGCTTAGGGCGGGAGAGCTCCTACGAGCAGTACTTC. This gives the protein CASSLGRESSYEQYF.

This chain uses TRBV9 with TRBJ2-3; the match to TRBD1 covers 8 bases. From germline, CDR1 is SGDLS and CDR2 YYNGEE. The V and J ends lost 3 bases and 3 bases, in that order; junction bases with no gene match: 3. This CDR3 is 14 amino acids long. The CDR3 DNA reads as TGTGCCAGCAGCGAGGACAGGGAAACAGATACGCAGTATTTT. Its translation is CASSEDRETDTQYF.

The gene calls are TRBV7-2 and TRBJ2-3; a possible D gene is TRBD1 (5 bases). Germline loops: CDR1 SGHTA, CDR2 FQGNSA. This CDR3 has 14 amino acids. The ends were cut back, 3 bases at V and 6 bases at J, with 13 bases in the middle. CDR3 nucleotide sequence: TGTGCCAGCAGCTTGGGGCGTCAGCTGGATACGCAGTATTTT. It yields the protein CASSLGRQLDTQYF. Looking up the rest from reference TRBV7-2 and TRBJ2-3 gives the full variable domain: GAGVSQSPSNKVTEKGKDVELRCDPISGHTALYWYRQSLGQGLEFLIYFQGNSAPDKSGLPSDRFSAERTGGSVSTLTIQRTQQEDSAVYLCASSLGRQLDTQYFGPGTRLTVL.

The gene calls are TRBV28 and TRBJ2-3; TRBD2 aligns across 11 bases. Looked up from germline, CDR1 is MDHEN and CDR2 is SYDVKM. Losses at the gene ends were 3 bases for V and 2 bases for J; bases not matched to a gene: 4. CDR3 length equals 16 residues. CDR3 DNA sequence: TGTGCCAGCAGTTTCTTAGCGGGAGGGCCCACAGATACGCAGTATTTT. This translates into CASSFLAGGPTDTQYF. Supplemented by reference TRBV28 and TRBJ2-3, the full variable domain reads DVKVTQSSRYLVKRTGEKVFLECVQDMDHENMFWYRQDPGLGLRLIYFSYDVKMKEKGDIPEGYSVSREKKERFSLILESASTNQTSMYLCASSFLAGGPTDTQYFGPGTRLTVL.

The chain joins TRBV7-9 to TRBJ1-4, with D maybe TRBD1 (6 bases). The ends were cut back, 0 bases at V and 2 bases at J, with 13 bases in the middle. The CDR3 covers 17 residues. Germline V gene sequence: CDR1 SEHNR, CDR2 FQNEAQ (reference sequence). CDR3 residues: CASSLAGRGMTNEKLFF. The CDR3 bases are TGTGCCAGCAGCTTAGCTGGCAGGGGCATGACTAATGAAAAACTGTTTTTT. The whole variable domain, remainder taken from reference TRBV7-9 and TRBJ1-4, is DTGVSQNPRHKITKRGQNVTFRCDPISEHNRLYWYRQTLGQGPEFLTYFQNEAQLEKSRLLSDRFSAERPKGSFSTLEIQRTEQGDSAMYLCASSLAGRGMTNEKLFFGSGTQLSVL.

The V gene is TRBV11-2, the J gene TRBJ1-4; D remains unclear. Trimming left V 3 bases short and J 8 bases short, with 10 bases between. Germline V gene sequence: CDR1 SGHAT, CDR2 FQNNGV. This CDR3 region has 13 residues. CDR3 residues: CASSLVLMEKLFF. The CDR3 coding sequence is TGTGCCAGCAGCTTGGTACTTATGGAAAAACTGTTTTTT.

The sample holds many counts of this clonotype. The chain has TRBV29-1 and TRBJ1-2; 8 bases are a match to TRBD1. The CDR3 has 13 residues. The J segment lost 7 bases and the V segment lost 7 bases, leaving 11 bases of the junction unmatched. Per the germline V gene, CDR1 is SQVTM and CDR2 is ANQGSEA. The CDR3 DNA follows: TGCAGCGCCGCAGACAGGGGAGAAAGTGGCTACACCTTC. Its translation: CSAADRGESGYTF.

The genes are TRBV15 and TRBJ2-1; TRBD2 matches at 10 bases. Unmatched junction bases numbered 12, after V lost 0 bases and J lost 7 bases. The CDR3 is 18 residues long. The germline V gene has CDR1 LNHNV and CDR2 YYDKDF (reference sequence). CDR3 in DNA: TGTGCCACCAGCAGAGATTCGATGACTAGCGGGCACTCTAATGAGCAGTTCTTC. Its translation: CATSRDSMTSGHSNEQFF.

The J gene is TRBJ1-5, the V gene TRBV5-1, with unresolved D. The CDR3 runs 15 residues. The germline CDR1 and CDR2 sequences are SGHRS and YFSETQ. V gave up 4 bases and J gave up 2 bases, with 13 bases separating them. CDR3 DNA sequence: TGCGCCAGCAGCGTGGGAGCGCAGGGCAATCAGCCCCAGCATTTT. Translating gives CASSVGAQGNQPQHF.

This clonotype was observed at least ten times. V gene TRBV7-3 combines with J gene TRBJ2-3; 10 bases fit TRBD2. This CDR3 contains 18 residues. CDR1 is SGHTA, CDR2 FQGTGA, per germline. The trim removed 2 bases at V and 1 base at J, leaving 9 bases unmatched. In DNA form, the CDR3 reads TGTGCCAGCAGCTTAGGGGCTAGCGGGAGTGGAGGCACAGATACGCAGTATTTT. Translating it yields CASSLGASGSGGTDTQYF.

The CDR3 DNA follows: TGTGCCAGCAGTGATGGCAGGGGGGCGAGTCAGCCCCAGCATTTT. Protein sequence: CASSDGRGASQPQHF. The V call is TRBV2, the J call TRBJ1-5; 7 nucleotides line up with TRBD1. CDR1 and CDR2 (germline): SNHLY, FYNNEI. The CDR3 runs to 15 residues. V lost 3 bases to trimming and J lost 6 bases; unmatched junction nucleotides: 8.

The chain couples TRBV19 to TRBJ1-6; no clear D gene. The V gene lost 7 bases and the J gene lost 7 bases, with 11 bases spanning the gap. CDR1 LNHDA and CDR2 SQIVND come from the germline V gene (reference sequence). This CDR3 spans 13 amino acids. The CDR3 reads CASTTSENSPLHF. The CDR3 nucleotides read TGTGCCAGTACCACCAGTGAGAATTCACCCCTCCACTTT.

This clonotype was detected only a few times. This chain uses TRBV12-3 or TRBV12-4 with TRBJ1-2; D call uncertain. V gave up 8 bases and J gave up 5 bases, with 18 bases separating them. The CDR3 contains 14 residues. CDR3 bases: TGTGCCAGCGGGTCGGAGGGTTTGGGTTATGGCTACACCTTC. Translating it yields CASGSEGLGYGYTF.

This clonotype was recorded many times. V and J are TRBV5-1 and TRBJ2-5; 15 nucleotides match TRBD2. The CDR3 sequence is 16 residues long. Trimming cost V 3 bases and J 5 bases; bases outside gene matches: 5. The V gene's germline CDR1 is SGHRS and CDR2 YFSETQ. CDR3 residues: CASSWGLAGGMETQYF. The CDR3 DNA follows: TGCGCCAGCAGCTGGGGACTAGCGGGAGGTATGGAGACCCAGTACTTC.

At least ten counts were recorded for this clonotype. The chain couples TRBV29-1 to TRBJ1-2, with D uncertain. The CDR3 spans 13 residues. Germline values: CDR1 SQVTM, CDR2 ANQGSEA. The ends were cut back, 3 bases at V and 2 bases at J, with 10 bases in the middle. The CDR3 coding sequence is TGCAGCGTTGATAGGGAAGCAAACTATGGCTACACCTTC. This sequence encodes CSVDREANYGYTF.

The CDR3 sequence is CASSWAYRENEQFF. Written as DNA, the CDR3 is TGTGCCAGCAGTTGGGCTTACAGGGAAAATGAGCAGTTCTTC. The rearrangement links TRBV12-3 or TRBV12-4 to TRBJ2-1, with D perhaps TRBD1 (6 bases). The CDR3 has 14 residues. V lost 4 bases, J lost 7 bases, and 14 bases lay in between.

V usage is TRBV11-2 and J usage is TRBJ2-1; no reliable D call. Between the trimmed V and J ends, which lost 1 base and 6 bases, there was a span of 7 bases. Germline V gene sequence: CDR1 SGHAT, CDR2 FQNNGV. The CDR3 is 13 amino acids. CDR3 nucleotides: TGTGCCAGCAGCTTAGGGAGACGCAATGAGCAGTTCTTC. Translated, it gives CASSLGRRNEQFF.

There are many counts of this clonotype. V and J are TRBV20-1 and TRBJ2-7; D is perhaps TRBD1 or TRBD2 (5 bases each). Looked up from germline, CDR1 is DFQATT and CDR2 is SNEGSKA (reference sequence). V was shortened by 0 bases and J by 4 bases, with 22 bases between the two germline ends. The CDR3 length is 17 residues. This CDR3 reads CSARDEGRGLHYYEQYF. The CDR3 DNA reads TGCAGTGCTAGAGATGAGGGACGAGGGCTACACTATTACGAGCAGTACTTC.